The clone carrying this T cell receptor (beta chain) appeared a few times. The antigen is unknown. Profiling relied on immunoSEQ multiplex PCR, and the TCRdb table lists in-frame clones only, not all of them. There are about 24,000 clones in the sample; more than 75% occur only once, and more than 20% lies in the top ten. CDR3 length equals 13 residues. Per the germline V gene, CDR1 is LGHNA and CDR2 is YNFKEQ. V was clipped by 0 bases and J by 4 bases, with 7 bases between them. This record comes from a study of PD-1 blockade in classical Hodgkin lymphoma. Study outcomes and limitations: Newly diagnosed patients had baseline TCR diversity that was reportedly lower than that of healthy donors. The causes of the repertoire differences, possibly disease activity or prior therapy, remain undefined. CD8+ TCR diversity did not rise significantly by C4D1, unlike CD4+.

This sample's time point: cycle 4 day 1 (C4D1), after more than five weeks of nivolumab. All the patients suffered relapse after autologous stem cell transplantation, and brentuximab vedotin exposure differed. The chain carries TRBV4-2 and TRBJ2-7, with D tentatively TRBD2 (5 bases). The sample consisted of peripheral blood mononuclear cells (PBMCs), taken before the fourth cycle of nivolumab. The clonotype was recovered from a human donor with classical Hodgkin lymphoma. In DNA form, the CDR3 reads TGTGCCAGCAGCCAAGAACCGGGATACGAGCAGTACTTC. Translated: CASSQEPGYEQYF.